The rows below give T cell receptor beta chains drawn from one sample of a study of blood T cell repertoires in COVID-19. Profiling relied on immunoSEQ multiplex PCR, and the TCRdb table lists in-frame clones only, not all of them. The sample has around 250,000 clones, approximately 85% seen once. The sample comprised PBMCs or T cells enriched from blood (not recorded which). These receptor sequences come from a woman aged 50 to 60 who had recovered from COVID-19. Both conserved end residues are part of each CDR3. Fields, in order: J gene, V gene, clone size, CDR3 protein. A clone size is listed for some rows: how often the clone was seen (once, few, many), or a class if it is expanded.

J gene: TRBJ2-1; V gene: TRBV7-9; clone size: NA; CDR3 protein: CASSLDVTVYNEQFF
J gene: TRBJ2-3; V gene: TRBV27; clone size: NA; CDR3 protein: CASRLDSLDPTDTQYF
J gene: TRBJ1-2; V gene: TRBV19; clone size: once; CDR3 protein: CASSILPGSAYGYTF
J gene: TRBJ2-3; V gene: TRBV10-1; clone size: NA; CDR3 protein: CASSESGTGTDTQYF
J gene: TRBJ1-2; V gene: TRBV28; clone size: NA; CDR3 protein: CASGSLYGYTF
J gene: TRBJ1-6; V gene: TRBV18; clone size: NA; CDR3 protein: CASSPVTGGDYSPLHF
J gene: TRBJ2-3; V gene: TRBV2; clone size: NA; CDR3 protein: CASSEARGPILGF
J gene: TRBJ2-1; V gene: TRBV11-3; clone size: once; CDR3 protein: CASSPRSGIGSYNEQFF
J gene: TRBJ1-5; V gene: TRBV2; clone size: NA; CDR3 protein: CASSLLPRPQHF
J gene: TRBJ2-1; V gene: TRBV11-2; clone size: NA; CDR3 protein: CASTPPGTGGYNEQFF
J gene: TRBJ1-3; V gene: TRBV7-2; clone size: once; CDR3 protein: CASSFSQSSGNTIYF
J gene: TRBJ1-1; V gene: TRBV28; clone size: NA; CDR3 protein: CASSLTGENTEAFF
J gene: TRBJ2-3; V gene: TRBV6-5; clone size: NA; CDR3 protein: CASSYLGLAGVEQYF
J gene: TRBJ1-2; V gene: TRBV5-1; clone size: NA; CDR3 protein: CASSLGDASVQGYGYTF
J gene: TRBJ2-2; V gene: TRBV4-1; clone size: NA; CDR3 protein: CASSQDRAGEAGELFF
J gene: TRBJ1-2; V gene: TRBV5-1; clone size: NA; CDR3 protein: CASSLKDRGLGGYTF
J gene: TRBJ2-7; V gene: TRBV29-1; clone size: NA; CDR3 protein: CSVETDRNSYEQYF
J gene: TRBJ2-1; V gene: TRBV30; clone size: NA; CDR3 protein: CAWSPTSREQFF
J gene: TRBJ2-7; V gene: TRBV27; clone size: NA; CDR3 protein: CASRGSGLAGGREQYF
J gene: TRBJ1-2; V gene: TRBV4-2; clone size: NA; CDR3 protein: CASSQVGQGSGYTF
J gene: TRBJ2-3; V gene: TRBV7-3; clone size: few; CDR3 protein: CASSLREGDTQYF
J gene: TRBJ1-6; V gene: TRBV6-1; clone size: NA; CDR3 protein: CASSEWQGNSPLHF
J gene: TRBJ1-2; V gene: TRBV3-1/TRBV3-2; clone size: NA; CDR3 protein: CASSQGGRGGDGYTF
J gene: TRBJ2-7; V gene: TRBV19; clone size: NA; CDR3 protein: CASTRLGTVDYEQYF
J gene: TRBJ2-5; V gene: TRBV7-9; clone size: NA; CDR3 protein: CASSNWDIQETQYF
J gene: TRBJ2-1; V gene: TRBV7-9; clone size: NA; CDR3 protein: CASSVSGRTYEQFF
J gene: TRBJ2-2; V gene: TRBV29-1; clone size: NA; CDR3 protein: CSVLGPVNTGELFF
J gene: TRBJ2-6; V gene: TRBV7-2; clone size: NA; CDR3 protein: CASSLVSSGANVLTF
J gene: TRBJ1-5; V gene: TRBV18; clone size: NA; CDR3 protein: CASSPQTNQPQHF
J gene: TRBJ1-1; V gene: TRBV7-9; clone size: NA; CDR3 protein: CASSLFAGGGEAFF
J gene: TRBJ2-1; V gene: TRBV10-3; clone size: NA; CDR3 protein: CAMGSGVDEQFF
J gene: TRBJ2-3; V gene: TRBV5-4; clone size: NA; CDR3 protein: CASSMTDTQYF
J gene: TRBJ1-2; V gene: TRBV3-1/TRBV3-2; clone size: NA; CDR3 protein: CASSYRDLGGYTF
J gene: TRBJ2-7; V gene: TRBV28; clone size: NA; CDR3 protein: CASSLLGTGPYEQYF
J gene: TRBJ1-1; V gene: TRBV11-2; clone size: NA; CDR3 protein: CASSFRQGTANTEAFF
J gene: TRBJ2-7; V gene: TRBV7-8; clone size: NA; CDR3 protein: CASSRGTGSVADPSYEQYF
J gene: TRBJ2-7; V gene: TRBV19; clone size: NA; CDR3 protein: CASSSGLYDGDEQYF
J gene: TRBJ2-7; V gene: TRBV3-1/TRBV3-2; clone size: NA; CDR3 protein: CASSPGQGEIEQYF
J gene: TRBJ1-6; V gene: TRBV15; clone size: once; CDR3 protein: CATQLGGDNSPLHF
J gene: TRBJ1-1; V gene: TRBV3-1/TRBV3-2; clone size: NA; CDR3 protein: CASSLRGDNEAFF
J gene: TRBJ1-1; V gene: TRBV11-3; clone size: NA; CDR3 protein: CASSFGRETEAFF
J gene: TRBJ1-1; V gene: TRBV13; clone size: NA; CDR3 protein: CASSRGRSGDTEAFF
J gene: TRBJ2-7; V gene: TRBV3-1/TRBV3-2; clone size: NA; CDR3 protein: CASSLAGAQEQYF
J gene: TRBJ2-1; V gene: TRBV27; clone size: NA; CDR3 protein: CASSFSGLVFEQFF
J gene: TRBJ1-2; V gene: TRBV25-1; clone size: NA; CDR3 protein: CASSEIEPRGAYGYTF
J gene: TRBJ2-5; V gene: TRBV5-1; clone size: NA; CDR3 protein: CASSLAGLAGVVETQYF
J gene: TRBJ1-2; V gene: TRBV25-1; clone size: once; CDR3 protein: CASRFAEDYGYTF
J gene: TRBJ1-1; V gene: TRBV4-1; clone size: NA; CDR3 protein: CASSPGQGASEAFF
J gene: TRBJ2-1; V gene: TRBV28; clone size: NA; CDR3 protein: CASSASGRRYNEQFF
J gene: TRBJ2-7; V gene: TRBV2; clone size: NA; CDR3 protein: CASSVGGGSYEQYF